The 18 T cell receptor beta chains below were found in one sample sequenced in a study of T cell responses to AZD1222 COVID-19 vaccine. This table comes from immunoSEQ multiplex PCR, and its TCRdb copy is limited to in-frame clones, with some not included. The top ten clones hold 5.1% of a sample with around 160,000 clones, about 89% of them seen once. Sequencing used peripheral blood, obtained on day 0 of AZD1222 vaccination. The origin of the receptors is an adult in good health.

CDR3 DNA sequence: TGTGCCAGCAGCGGGGACAGGTGGAACACTGAAGCTTTCTTT. Translating it yields CASSGDRWNTEAFF. V is TRBV7-9 and J is TRBJ1-1, with TRBD1 matching 8 bases. The germline V gene has CDR1 SEHNR and CDR2 FQNEAQ (reference sequence). The CDR3 length is 14 residues. V gave up 5 bases and J gave up 1 base; unmatched junction bases: 3.

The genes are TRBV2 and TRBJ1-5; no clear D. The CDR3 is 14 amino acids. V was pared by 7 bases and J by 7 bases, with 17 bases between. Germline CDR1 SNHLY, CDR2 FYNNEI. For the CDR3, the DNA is TGTGCCAGCACCGATAGGCGCGGAAGGCAGCCCCAGCATTTT. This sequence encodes CASTDRRGRQPQHF.

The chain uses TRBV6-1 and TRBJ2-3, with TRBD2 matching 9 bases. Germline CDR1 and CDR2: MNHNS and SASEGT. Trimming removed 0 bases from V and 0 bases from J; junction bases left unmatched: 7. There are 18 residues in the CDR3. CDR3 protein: CASSEASASGASTDTQYF. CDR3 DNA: TGTGCCAGCAGTGAAGCCTCGGCTAGCGGGGCTAGCACAGATACGCAGTATTTT.

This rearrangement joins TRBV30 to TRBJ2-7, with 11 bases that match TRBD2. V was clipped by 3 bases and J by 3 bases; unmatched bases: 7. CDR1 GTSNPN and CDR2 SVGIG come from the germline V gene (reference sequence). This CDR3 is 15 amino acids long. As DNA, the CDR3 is TGTGCCTGGAGCGTCCCCGGGACTAGCGGCTACGAGCAGTACTTC. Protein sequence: CAWSVPGTSGYEQYF.

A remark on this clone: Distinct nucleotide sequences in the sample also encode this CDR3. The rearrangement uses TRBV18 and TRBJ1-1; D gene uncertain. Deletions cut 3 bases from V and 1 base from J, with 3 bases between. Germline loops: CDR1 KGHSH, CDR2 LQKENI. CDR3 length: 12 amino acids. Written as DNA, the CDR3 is TGTGCCAGCTCACCCGGGAACACTGAAGCTTTCTTT. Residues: CASSPGNTEAFF.

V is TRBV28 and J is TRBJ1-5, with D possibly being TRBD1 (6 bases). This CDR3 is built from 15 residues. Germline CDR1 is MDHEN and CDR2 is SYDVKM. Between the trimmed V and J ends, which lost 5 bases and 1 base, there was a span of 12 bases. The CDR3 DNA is TGTGCCAGCAGTCCCGGGGGGCTAAGCAATCAGCCCCAGCATTTT. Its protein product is CASSPGGLSNQPQHF.

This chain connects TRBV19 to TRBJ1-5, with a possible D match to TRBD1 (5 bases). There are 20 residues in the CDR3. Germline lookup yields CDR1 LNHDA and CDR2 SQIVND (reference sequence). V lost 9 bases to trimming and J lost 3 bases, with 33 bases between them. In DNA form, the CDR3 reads TGTGCCAGCGCTGGGGCCAGTAGTATATTAGTGACCCGAATCAATCAGCCCCAGCATTTT. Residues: CASAGASSILVTRINQPQHF.

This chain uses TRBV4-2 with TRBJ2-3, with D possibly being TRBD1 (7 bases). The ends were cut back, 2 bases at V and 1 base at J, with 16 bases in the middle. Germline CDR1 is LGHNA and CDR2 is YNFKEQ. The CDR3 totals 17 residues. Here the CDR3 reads CASSQSEGALGTDTQYF. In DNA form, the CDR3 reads TGTGCCAGCAGCCAATCGGAGGGGGCCCTTGGCACAGATACGCAGTATTTT.

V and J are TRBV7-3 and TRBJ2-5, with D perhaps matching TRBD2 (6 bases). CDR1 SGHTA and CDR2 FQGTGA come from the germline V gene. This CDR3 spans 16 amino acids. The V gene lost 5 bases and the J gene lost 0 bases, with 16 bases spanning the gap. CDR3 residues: CASSPQVGGHQETQYF. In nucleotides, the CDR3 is TGTGCCAGCAGCCCTCAAGTGGGAGGCCACCAAGAGACCCAGTACTTC.

The CDR3 DNA reads as TGCGCCAGCACCCGCGGGGCCGGAAACACTGAAGCTTTCTTT. This codes for CASTRGAGNTEAFF. The chain carries TRBV5-1 and TRBJ1-1, with a possible D match to TRBD1 (5 bases). Deletions cut 6 bases from V and 2 bases from J, with 14 bases between. Per germline, CDR1 SGHRS and CDR2 YFSETQ. The CDR3 spans 14 residues.

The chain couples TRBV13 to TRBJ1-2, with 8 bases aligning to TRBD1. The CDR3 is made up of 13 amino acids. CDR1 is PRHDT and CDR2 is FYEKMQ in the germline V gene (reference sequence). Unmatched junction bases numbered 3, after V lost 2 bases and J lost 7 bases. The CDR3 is CASSLQGAVGYTF. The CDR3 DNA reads TGTGCCAGCAGCTTACAGGGGGCTGTTGGCTACACCTTC.

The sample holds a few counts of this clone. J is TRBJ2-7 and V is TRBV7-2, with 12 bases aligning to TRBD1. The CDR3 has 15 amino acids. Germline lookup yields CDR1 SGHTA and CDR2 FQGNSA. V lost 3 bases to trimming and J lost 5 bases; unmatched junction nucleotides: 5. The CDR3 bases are TGTGCCAGCAGCTTTGGTGGGACAGGGGGCCACGAGCAGTACTTC. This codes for CASSFGGTGGHEQYF.

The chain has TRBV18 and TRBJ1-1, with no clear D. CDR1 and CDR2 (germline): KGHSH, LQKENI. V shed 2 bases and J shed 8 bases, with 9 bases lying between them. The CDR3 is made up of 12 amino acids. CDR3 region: CASSPRNREAFF. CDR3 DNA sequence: TGTGCCAGCTCACCAAGGAACAGAGAAGCTTTCTTT.

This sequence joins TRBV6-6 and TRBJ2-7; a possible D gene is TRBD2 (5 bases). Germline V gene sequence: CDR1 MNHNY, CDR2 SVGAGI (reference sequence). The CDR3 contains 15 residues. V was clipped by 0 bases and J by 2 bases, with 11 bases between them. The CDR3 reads CASSYSLGETYEQYF. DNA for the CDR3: TGTGCCAGCAGTTACTCGCTCGGGGAAACCTACGAGCAGTACTTC.

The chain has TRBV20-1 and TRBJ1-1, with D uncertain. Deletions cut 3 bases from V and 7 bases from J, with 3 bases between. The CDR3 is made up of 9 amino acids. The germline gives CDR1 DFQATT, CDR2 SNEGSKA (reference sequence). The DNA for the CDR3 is TGCAGTGCTAGGCTTGAAGCTTTCTTT. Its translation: CSARLEAFF.

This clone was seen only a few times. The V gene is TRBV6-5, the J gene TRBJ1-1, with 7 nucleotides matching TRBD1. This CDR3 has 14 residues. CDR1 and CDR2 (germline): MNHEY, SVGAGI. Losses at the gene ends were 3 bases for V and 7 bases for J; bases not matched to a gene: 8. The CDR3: CASSYQGGAFEAFF. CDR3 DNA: TGTGCCAGCAGTTATCAGGGGGGGGCTTTTGAAGCTTTCTTT.

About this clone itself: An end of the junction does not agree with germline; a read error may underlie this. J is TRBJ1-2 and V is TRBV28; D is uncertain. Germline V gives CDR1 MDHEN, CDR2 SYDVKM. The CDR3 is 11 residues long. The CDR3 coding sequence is TGCCCCATACTTTTAAACTATGGCTACACCTTC. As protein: CPILLNYGYTF.

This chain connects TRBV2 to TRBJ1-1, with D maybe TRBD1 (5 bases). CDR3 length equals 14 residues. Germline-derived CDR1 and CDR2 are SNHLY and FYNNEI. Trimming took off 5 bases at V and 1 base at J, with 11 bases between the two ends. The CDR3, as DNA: TGTGCCAGCAGTCTCCAGGGTTCGAACACTGAAGCTTTCTTT. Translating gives CASSLQGSNTEAFF.